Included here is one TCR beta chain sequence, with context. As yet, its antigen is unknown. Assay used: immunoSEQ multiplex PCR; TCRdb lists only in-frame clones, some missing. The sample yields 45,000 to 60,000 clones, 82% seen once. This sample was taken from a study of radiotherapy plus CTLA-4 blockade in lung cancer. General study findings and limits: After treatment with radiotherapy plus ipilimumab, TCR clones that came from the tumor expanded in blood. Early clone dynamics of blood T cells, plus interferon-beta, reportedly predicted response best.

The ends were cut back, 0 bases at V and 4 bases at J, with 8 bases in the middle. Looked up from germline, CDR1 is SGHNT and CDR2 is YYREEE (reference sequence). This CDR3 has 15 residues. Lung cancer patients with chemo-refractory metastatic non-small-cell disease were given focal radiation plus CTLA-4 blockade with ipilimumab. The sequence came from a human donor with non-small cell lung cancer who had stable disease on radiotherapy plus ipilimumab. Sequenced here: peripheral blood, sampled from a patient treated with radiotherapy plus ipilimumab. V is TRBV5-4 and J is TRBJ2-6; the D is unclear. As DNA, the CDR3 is TGTGCCAGCAGCTTGGACGGGTCGGGGGCCAACGTCCTGACTTTC. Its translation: CASSLDGSGANVLTF.